This record looks at one T cell receptor beta chain sequence and its context. Only in-frame clones appear in the TCRdb table, and some are missing; sequencing was by immunoSEQ multiplex PCR. This sample carries approximately 160,000 clones, roughly nine tenths of them seen once, and the ten largest clones take 0.65% to 0.85%. The data derive from a study of control samples from healthy donors and cancer patients. Trimming cost V 7 bases and J 2 bases; bases outside gene matches: 8. In germline, CDR1 is SQVTM, CDR2 ANQGSEA. This CDR3 contains 14 residues. Material for sequencing was blood. J is TRBJ2-7 and V is TRBV29-1, with TRBD1 matching over 10 bases. The sequence was collected from a woman between 25 and 40 years old in good health. The CDR3 DNA sequence: TGCAGCGGGTGGGGCGGGACAGGGGCCTACGAGCAGTACTTC. Its translation is CSGWGGTGAYEQYF.